The table lists the clone carrying this TCR beta chain with many counts. Its target is not known. Blood was drawn once from each donor into heparinised tubes. The draws averaged roughly 120 mL. This CDR3 contains 16 residues. The germline CDR1 and CDR2 sequences are SEHNR and FQNEAQ (reference sequence). V was clipped by 5 bases and J by 0 bases, with 11 bases between them. Isolated RNA was reverse transcribed in full, so expressed TCRB transcripts were sequenced. Sequenced by immunoSEQ multiplex PCR; TCRdb stores in-frame clones only, minus some. The sample yields 300,000 to 350,000 clones, approximately 8.2% seen once. This specimen comes from a study of beta chain features in type 1 diabetes. Overall study context: Analysis included around 100 million sorted cells drawn from all samples. Study-wide points: In the patient group, naive, central memory and Treg TCRB repertoires seemed more alike than in the healthy donor group.

The V gene is TRBV7-9, the J gene TRBJ2-6; D is unclear. Sequencing was carried out using central memory CD4+ T cells from blood. The TCR sequence derives from a woman aged 18-30 years in good health. The CDR3 DNA sequence: TGTGCCAGCAGCCAAGTTCAAGCCTCTGGGGCCAACGTCCTGACTTTC. Amino acid sequence: CASSQVQASGANVLTF.